This TCR beta chain is from a study of T cells in Graves' hyperthyroidism and ophthalmopathy. Study as a whole: Prior to any treatment, at the point of initial diagnosis, peripheral blood was collected.

The study's findings and limits: Expanded thyroid clonotypes (above 0.001) were mostly also found in blood. A median roughly 6.6 months before onset, the model predicted ophthalmopathy.

As concerns this clonotype: Its antigen is not identified.

Researchers amplified the TCR beta CDR3 regions from RNA transcripts. The primer set for the first-round RT-PCR of the TCR CDR3 was HTBI. A single record per CDR3 protein comes from TCRdb applying MiXCR to the multiplex PCR reads. The sample includes around 500,000 distinct CDR3 sequences, 16% of them seen just once. Germline loops: CDR1 SGHNT, CDR2 YYREEE (reference sequence). V lost 4 bases, J lost 7 bases, and 7 bases stayed unmatched. This CDR3 is 13 amino acids long. Input material: blood. V gene TRBV5-4 combines with J gene TRBJ1-2, with 7 bases identical to TRBD1. The clonotype was recovered from a woman in her twenties or thirties with Graves' ophthalmopathy. CDR3 coding DNA: TGTGCCAGCAGCCTAGACAGGGCGTTTGGCTACACCTTC. This sequence encodes CASSLDRAFGYTF.